These 13 T cell receptor beta chains share one sample of origin, sequenced in a study of T cell responses to AZD1222 COVID-19 vaccine. Some clones are missing from TCRdb's copy, which holds only in-frame ones; the method was immunoSEQ multiplex PCR. In the table there are approximately 120,000 clones, around 93% of which are singletons. Sequenced material: peripheral blood, taken on day 0 of AZD1222 vaccination. The receptors originated from an adult in good health.

The chain combines TRBV7-2 with TRBJ2-1, with D unclear. V lost 2 bases and J lost 7, with 9 bases in between. Germline V lookup: CDR1 SGHTA, CDR2 FQGNSA. The CDR3 spans 13 residues. CDR3 bases: TGTGCCAGCAGCTTACCCCGGGTTAATGAGCAGTTCTTC. The encoded protein is CASSLPRVNEQFF.

The gene calls are TRBV11-2 and TRBJ1-3, with D possibly being TRBD1 (5 bases). The CDR3 has 17 amino acids. Trimming removed 6 bases from V and 3 bases from J, with 21 bases in between. The germline V gene has CDR1 SGHAT and CDR2 FQNNGV. This CDR3 is CASSQTSTRADGNTIYF. CDR3 sequence (DNA): TGTGCCAGCAGTCAAACGTCGACCAGGGCCGATGGAAACACCATATATTTT.

The chain links TRBV12-5 to TRBJ2-3; D may be TRBD1 (5 bases). V was cut by 3 bases and J by 0 bases, with 19 bases left in between. The germline gives CDR1 LGHNT, CDR2 FRNRAP. This CDR3 is 18 amino acids long. This chain's CDR3 is CASGFRALGRRSTDTQYF. CDR3 nucleotides: TGTGCTAGTGGTTTTCGCGCGCTGGGGCGGCGGAGCACAGATACGCAGTATTTT.

This CDR3 reads CAWSGGQGWDTEAFF. The DNA of the CDR3 is TGTGCCTGGAGTGGGGGACAGGGGTGGGACACTGAAGCTTTCTTT. V is TRBV30 and J is TRBJ1-1; 10 bases map to TRBD1. The CDR3 is 15 amino acids. The germline CDR1 and CDR2 sequences are GTSNPN and SVGIG (reference sequence). Losses at the gene ends were 1 base for V and 3 bases for J; bases not matched to a gene: 5.

This chain links TRBV28 with TRBJ1-1, with D possibly matching TRBD1 (5 bases). This CDR3 is built from 15 residues. Trimming cost V 4 bases and J 0 bases, with 12 bases left between them. CDR1 and CDR2 from the germline V gene are MDHEN and SYDVKM. The CDR3 region has the DNA TGTGCCAGCAGTTCACGCCGGGGGATGAACACTGAAGCTTTCTTT. Protein product: CASSSRRGMNTEAFF.

The chain recombines TRBV7-8 with TRBJ1-2, with D tentatively TRBD1 (6 bases). CDR1 is SGHVS and CDR2 is FQNEAQ in the germline V gene. The CDR3 extends over 14 amino acids. Trimming removed 3 bases from V and 4 bases from J, with 12 bases in between. CDR3 bases: TGTGCCAGCAGCTTCAGCAGGGGACTCTATGGCTACACCTTC. Translating gives CASSFSRGLYGYTF.

The chain links TRBV19 to TRBJ1-4; D not certain. The V and J ends lost 1 base and 2 bases respectively, with 11 bases between them. The CDR3 covers 16 residues. CDR1 LNHDA and CDR2 SQIVND come from the germline V gene (reference sequence). In DNA, the CDR3 is TGTGCCAGTAGTATAGGGACCGAGGTGACTAATGAAAAACTGTTTTTT. This sequence encodes CASSIGTEVTNEKLFF.

V gene TRBV19 combines with J gene TRBJ2-5; 8 nucleotides align to TRBD1. The J segment lost 5 bases and the V segment lost 7 bases, leaving 6 bases of the junction unmatched. Germline CDR1 is LNHDA and CDR2 is SQIVND (reference sequence). This CDR3 has 13 residues. CDR3 amino acids: CASTSQGVETQYF. For the CDR3, the DNA is TGTGCCAGTACCTCACAGGGGGTTGAGACCCAGTACTTC. Full variable domain (outside the CDR3, taken from reference TRBV19 and TRBJ2-5): DGGITQSPKYLFRKEGQNVTLSCEQNLNHDAMYWYRQDPGQGLRLIYYSQIVNDFQKGDIAEGYSVSREKKESFPLTVTSAQKNPTAFYLCASTSQGVETQYFGPGTRLLVL.

The chain uses TRBV11-3 and TRBJ2-5; either TRBD1 or TRBD2 may supply D (7 bases each). Between the trimmed V and J ends, which lost 5 bases and 0 bases, there was a span of 13 bases. The CDR3 is 15 amino acids. In germline, CDR1 is SGHNT, CDR2 YENEEA. The DNA of the CDR3 is TGTGCCAGCAGCCAGGGGGGGGTTTACCAAGAGACCCAGTACTTC. As protein: CASSQGGVYQETQYF.

This sequence joins TRBV2 and TRBJ1-4; TRBD1 aligns across 9 bases. The CDR3 has 15 amino acids. Germline CDR1 and CDR2: SNHLY and FYNNEI. V lost 8 bases, J lost 8 bases, and 12 bases stayed unmatched. The CDR3 DNA sequence: TGTGCCAGCCAAGCTTCGGACAGGGGAGGGGAAAAACTGTTTTTT. This codes for CASQASDRGGEKLFF.

The rearrangement links TRBV23-1 to TRBJ2-7; weak D call: TRBD2 (5 bases). TRBV23-1 counts as an open reading frame of uncertain function. This CDR3 spans 15 amino acids. Trimming took off 0 bases at V and 2 bases at J, with 11 bases between the two ends. CDR3 protein: CASSQSSAEPYEQYF. The CDR3 coding sequence is TGCGCCAGCAGTCAATCGTCAGCGGAGCCCTACGAGCAGTACTTC.

The rearrangement joins TRBV5-6 to TRBJ2-7, with D hard to call. Between the trimmed V and J ends, which lost 0 bases and 2 bases, there was a span of 9 bases. There are 14 residues in the CDR3. Germline loops: CDR1 SGHDT, CDR2 YYEEEE. CDR3 in DNA: TGTGCCAGCAGCTTGGTTGTCAGTCCCTACGAGCAGTACTTC. Its translation: CASSLVVSPYEQYF.

The CDR3 loop reads CASSKAALAGGFHEQFF. CDR3 coding DNA: TGTGCCAGCAGCAAAGCAGCCCTAGCGGGAGGCTTCCATGAGCAGTTCTTC. The rearrangement links TRBV21-1 to TRBJ2-1; the table's D call, TRBD2, was not checked against the DNA. TRBV21-1 is noted as a pseudogene. The CDR3 runs 17 residues.